This T cell receptor beta chain was sequenced in a study of blood T cell repertoires in COVID-19. Method: immunoSEQ multiplex PCR; TCRdb's copy keeps in-frame clones and lacks some. The sample records some 180,000 clones, about 80% being singletons. The ends were cut back, 5 bases at V and 6 bases at J, with 17 bases in the middle. CDR1 and CDR2 from the germline V gene are SGHVS and FQNEAQ. The CDR3 runs to 14 residues. The source is a man in his 60s with acute or convalescent COVID-19. This chain uses TRBV7-8 with TRBJ2-7; TRBD1 might be the D (5 bases). The source material was peripheral blood. The CDR3 coding sequence is TGTGCCAGCAGCCTCCTAGGGGCTAGTCGCGAGCAGTACTTC. As protein: CASSLLGASREQYF.